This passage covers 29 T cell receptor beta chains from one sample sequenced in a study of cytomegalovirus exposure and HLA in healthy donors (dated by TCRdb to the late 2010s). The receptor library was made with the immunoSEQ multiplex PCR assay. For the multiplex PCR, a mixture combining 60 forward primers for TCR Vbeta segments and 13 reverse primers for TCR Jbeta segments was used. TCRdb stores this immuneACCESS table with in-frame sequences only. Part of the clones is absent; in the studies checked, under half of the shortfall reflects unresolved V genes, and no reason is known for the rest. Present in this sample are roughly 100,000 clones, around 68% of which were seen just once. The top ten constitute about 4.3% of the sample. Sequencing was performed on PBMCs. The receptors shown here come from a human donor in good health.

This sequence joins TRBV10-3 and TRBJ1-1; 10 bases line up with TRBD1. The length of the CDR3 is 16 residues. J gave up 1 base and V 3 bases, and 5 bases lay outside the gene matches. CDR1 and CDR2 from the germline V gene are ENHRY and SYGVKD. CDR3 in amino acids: CAISDLGQGKNTEAFF. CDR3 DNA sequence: TGTGCCATCAGTGATTTGGGACAGGGGAAGAACACTGAAGCTTTCTTT.

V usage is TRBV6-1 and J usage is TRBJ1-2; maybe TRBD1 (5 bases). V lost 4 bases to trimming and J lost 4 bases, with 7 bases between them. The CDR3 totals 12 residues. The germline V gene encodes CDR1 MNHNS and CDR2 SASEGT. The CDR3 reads CASSGTLYGYTF. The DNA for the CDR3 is TGTGCCAGCAGTGGGACACTCTATGGCTACACCTTC.

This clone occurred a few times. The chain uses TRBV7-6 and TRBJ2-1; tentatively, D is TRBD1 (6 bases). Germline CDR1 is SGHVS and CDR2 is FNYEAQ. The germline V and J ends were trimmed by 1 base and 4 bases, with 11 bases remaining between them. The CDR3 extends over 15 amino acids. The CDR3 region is CASSLGVTGYNEQFF. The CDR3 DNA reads TGTGCCAGCAGCTTAGGCGTCACAGGGTACAATGAGCAGTTCTTC.

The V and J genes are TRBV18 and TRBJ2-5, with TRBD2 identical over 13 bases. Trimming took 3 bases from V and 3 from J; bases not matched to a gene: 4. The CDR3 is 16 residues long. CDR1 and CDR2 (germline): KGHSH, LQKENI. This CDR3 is CASSPSGTSGKETQYF. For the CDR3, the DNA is TGTGCCAGCTCACCTTCCGGGACTAGCGGGAAAGAGACCCAGTACTTC.

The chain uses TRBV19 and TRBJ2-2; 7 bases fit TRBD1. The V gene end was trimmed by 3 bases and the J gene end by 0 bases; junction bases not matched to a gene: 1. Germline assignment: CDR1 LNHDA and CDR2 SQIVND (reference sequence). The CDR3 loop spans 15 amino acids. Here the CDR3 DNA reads TGTGCCAGTAGTATCGGGACAGCGAACACCGGGGAGCTGTTTTTT. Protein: CASSIGTANTGELFF.

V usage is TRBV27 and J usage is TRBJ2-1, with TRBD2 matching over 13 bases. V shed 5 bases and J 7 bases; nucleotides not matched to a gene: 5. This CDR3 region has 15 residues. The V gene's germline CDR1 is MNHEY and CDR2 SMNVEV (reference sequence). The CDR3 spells CASSRGTSGNNEQFF. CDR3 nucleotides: TGTGCCAGCAGTCGAGGGACTAGCGGGAATAATGAGCAGTTCTTC.

CDR3 residues: CASIKFGRLNTEAFF. The CDR3 bases are TGTGCCAGTATAAAATTTGGCAGGCTAAACACTGAAGCTTTCTTT. This chain uses TRBV19 with TRBJ1-1; no definite D call. CDR1 LNHDA and CDR2 SQIVND come from the germline V gene (reference sequence). Trimming removed 7 bases from V and 2 bases from J, with 17 bases in between. This CDR3 region has 15 residues.

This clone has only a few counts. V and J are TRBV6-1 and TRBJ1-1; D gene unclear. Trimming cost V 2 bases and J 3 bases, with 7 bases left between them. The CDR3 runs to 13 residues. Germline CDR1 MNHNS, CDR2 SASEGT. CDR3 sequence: CASSERGYTEAFF. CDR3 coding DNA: TGTGCCAGCAGTGAACGAGGGTACACTGAAGCTTTCTTT.

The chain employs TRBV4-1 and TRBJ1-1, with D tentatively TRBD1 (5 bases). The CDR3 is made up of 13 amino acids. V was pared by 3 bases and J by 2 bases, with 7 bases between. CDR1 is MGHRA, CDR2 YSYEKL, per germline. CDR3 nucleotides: TGCGCCAGCAGCCAGACAGCCAACACTGAAGCTTTCTTT. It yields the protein CASSQTANTEAFF.

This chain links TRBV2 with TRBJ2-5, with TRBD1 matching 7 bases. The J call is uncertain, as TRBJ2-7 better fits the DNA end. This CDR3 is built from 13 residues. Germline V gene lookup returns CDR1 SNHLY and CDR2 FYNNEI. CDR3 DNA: TGTGCCAGCAATCGACAGGGTCCCTACGAGCAGTACTTC. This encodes CASNRQGPYEQYF.

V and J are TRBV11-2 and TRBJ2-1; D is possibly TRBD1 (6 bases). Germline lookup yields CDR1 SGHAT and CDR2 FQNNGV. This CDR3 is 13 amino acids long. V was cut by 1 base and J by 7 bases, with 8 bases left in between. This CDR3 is CASSLGQGNEQFF. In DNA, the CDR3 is TGTGCCAGCAGCTTAGGCCAGGGGAATGAGCAGTTCTTC.

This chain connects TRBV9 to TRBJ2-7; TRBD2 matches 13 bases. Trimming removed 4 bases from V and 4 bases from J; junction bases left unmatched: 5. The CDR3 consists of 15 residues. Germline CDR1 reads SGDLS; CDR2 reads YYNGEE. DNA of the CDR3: TGTGCCAGCAGCCCCCGGACTAGCGGGAGTTACGAGCAGTACTTC. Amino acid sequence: CASSPRTSGSYEQYF.

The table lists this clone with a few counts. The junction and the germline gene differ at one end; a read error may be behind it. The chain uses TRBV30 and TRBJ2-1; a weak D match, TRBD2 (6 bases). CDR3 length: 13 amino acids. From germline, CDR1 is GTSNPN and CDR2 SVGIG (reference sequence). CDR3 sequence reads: CAWSVRVRDSKVF. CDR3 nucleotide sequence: TGTGCCTGGAGTGTACGGGTACGGGACTCAAAGGTCTTC.

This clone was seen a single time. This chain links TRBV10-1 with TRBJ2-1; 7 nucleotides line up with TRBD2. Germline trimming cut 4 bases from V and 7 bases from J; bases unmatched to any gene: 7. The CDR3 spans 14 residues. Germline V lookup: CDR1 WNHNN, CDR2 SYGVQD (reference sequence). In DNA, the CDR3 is TGCGCCAGCAGTGCCCGGACTAGTGATAATGAGCAGTTCTTC. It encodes CASSARTSDNEQFF.

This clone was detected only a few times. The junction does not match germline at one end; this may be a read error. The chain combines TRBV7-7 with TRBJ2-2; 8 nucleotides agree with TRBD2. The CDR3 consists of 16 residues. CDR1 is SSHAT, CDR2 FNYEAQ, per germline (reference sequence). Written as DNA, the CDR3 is TGTGCTAGCAGCTTATTAGCGGGACGTGACACCGGGGAGCTGTTTTTT. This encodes CASSLLAGRDTGELFF.

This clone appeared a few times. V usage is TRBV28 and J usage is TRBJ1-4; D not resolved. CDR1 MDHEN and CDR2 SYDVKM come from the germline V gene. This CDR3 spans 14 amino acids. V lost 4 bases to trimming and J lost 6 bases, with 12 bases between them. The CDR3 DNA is TGTGCCAGCAGTTCTGCGGGCCCGGATGAAAAACTGTTTTTT. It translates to CASSSAGPDEKLFF. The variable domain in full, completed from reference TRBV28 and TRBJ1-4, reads DVKVTQSSRYLVKRTGEKVFLECVQDMDHENMFWYRQDPGLGLRLIYFSYDVKMKEKGDIPEGYSVSREKKERFSLILESASTNQTSMYLCASSSAGPDEKLFFGSGTQLSVL.

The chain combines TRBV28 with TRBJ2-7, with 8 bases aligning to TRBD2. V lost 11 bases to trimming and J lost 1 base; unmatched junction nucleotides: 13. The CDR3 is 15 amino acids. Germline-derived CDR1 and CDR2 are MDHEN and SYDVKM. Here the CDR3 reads CASGPGASGSYEQYF. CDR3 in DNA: TGTGCCTCTGGACCCGGCGCTAGCGGGTCCTACGAGCAGTACTTC.

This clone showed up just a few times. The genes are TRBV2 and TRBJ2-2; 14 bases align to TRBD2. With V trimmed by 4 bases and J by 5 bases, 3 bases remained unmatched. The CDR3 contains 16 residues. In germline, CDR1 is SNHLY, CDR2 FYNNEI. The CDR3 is CASSGTSGRLTGELFF. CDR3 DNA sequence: TGTGCCAGCAGTGGGACTAGCGGGAGGTTGACCGGGGAGCTGTTTTTT.

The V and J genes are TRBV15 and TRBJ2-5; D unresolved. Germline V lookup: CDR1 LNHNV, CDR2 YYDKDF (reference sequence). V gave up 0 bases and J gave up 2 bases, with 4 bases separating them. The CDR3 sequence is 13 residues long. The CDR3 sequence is CATSRDRQETQYF. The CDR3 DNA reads TGTGCCACCAGCAGAGATAGACAAGAGACCCAGTACTTC.

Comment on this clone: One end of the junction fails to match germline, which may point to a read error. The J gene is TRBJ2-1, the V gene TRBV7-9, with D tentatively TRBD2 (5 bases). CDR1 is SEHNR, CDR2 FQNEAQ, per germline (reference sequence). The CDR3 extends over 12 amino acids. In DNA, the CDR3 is TGTTCCAGCATGAGGGAGTTCAATGAGCAGTTCTTC. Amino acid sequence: CSSMREFNEQFF.

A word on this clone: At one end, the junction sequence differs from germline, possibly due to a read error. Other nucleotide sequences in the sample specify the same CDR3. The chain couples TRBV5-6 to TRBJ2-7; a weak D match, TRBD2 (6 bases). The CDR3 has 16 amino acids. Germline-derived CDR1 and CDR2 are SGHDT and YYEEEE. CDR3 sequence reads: CASSGPDQGGSYEQYF. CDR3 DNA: TGCGCCAGCAGCGGCCCTGACCAGGGAGGATCCTACGAGCAGTACTTC.

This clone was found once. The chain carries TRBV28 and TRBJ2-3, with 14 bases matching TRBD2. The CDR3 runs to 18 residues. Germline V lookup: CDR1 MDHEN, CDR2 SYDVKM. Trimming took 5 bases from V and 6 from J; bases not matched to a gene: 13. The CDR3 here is CASSPPRRLAGGGDTQYF. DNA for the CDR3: TGTGCCAGCAGTCCGCCCAGAAGACTAGCGGGAGGGGGGGATACGCAGTATTTT.

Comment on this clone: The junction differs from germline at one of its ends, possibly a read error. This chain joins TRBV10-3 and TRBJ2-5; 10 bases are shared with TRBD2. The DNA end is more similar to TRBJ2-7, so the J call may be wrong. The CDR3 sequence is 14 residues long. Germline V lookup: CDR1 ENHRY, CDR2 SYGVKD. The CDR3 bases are TGTGCCATCAATGAGCGGGAGGGTTCCTACGAGCAGTACTTC. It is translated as CAINEREGSYEQYF.

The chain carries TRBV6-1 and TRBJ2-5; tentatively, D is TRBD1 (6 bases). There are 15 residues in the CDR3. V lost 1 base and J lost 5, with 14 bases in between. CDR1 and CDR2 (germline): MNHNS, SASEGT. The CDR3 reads CASSEGRGRQETQYF. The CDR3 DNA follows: TGTGCCAGCAGTGAAGGCAGGGGTCGTCAGGAGACCCAGTACTTC.

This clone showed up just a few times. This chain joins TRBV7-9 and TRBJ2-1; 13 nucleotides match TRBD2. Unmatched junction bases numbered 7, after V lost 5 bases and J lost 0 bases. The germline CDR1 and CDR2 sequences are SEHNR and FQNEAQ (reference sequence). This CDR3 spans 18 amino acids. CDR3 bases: TGTGCCAGCAGCCTCACTAGCGGGAGGGGAAGCTCCTACAATGAGCAGTTCTTC. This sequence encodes CASSLTSGRGSSYNEQFF.

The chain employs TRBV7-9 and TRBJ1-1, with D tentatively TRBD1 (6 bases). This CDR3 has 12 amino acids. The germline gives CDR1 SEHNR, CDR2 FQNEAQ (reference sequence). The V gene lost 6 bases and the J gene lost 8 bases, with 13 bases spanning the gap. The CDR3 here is CASSLPTGEAFF. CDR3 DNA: TGTGCCAGCAGTCTCCCCACAGGGGAAGCTTTCTTT.

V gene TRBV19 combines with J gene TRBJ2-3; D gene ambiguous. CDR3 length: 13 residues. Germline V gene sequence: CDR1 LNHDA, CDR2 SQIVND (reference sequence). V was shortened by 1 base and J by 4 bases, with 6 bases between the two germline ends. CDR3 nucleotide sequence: TGTGCCAGTAGTATAGTACCGGCAGATACGCAGTATTTT. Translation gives CASSIVPADTQYF.

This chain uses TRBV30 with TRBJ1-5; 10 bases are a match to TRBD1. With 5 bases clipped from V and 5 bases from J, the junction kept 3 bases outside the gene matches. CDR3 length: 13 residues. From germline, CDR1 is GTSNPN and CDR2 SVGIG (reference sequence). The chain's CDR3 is CAWGQGGDQPQHF. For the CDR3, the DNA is TGTGCCTGGGGACAGGGGGGCGATCAGCCCCAGCATTTT.

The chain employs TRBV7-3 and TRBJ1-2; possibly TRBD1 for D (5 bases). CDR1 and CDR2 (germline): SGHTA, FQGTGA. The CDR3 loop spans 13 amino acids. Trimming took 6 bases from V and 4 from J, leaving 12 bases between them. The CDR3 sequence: CASSTDRPYGYTF. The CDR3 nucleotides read TGTGCCAGCAGTACAGACAGACCCTATGGCTACACCTTC. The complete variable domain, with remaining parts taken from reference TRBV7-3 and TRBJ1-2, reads GAGVSQTPSNKVTEKGKYVELRCDPISGHTALYWYRQSLGQGPEFLIYFQGTGAADDSGLPNDRFFAVRPEGSVSTLKIQRTERGDSAVYLCASSTDRPYGYTFGSGTRLTVV.